What follows are 19 T cell receptor beta chains derived from one specimen sequenced in a study of shared clonotypes between healthy human individuals. Here immunoSEQ multiplex PCR was the method, and the copy in TCRdb shows in-frame clones only, minus some. The repertoire holds approximately 2.3 million clones, with 85% to 95% as singletons. Sequencing was performed on naive CD4+ T cells from PBMCs. The subset here: CD45RA+ positively selected. The receptor source for this set is a man younger than 30 in good health. Some clones in this sample may be carry-over from other donors' samples.

The chain uses TRBV20-1 and TRBJ1-2; D is unresolved. The CDR3 is 10 residues long. CDR1 and CDR2 (germline): DFQATT, SNEGSKA (reference sequence). The V gene lost 6 bases and the J gene lost 4 bases, with 6 bases spanning the gap. The CDR3 reads CSAPPYGYTF. The CDR3 DNA is TGCAGTGCCCCTCCCTATGGCTACACCTTC.

The J gene is TRBJ2-7, the V gene TRBV7-2; unclear D gene. The CDR3 runs to 14 residues. Trimming removed 2 bases at V and 2 bases at J, with 10 bases between. Germline-derived CDR1 and CDR2 are SGHTA and FQGNSA. The CDR3 loop reads CASSLLARAYEQYF. The CDR3 region has the DNA TGTGCCAGCAGCTTACTGGCTAGAGCCTACGAGCAGTACTTC. The full variable domain, in which reference TRBV7-2 and TRBJ2-7 provide the parts outside the CDR3, is GAGVSQSPSNKVTEKGKDVELRCDPISGHTALYWYRQSLGQGLEFLIYFQGNSAPDKSGLPSDRFSAERTGGSVSTLTIQRTQQEDSAVYLCASSLLARAYEQYFGPGTRLTVT.

The gene calls are TRBV14 and TRBJ1-2; possibly TRBD1 for D (5 bases). This CDR3 has 13 residues. CDR1 is SGHDN and CDR2 is FVKESK in the germline V gene. The V gene lost 0 bases and the J gene lost 3 bases, with 5 bases spanning the gap. DNA for the CDR3: TGTGCCAGCAGCCAAGAACAGGACTATGGCTACACCTTC. Its translation: CASSQEQDYGYTF.

The CDR3 nucleotides are TGTGCCAGTAGCACAACCGGGACAGGGCGCTACGAGCAGTACTTC. As protein: CASSTTGTGRYEQYF. The chain recombines TRBV19 with TRBJ2-5; TRBD1 matches 9 bases. The J call may be wrong; the DNA end is better matched by TRBJ2-7. CDR1 is LNHDA and CDR2 is SQIVND in the germline V gene (reference sequence). The CDR3 runs to 15 residues.

The chain employs TRBV7-2 and TRBJ2-1; TRBD2 aligns across 8 bases. Germline trimming cut 6 bases from V and 6 bases from J; bases unmatched to any gene: 19. CDR1 is SGHTA and CDR2 is FQGNSA in the germline V gene. The CDR3 has 18 residues. CDR3 protein: CASRVGGSTSGAFNEQFF. CDR3 DNA sequence: TGTGCCAGCAGAGTTGGAGGCTCCACTAGCGGTGCCTTCAATGAGCAGTTCTTC.

J is TRBJ2-7 and V is TRBV19; D might be TRBD2 (6 bases). Germline loops: CDR1 LNHDA, CDR2 SQIVND (reference sequence). Trimming took 4 bases from V and 4 from J, leaving 17 bases between them. This CDR3 has 15 residues. In DNA form, the CDR3 reads TGTGCCAGTAGTAGGATACTTGGGACTTCTTACGAGCAGTACTTC. The encoded protein is CASSRILGTSYEQYF.

V is TRBV19 and J is TRBJ1-1; a weak D match, TRBD1 (6 bases). CDR3 length: 15 amino acids. Looked up from germline, CDR1 is LNHDA and CDR2 is SQIVND (reference sequence). With 5 bases removed from V and 5 bases from J, the gap between germline ends came to 18 bases. The CDR3 is CASSFRARGGTEAFF. The CDR3 DNA sequence: TGTGCCAGTAGTTTCAGGGCAAGAGGGGGTACTGAAGCTTTCTTT.

The chain is built from TRBV6-6 and TRBJ2-5; 7 bases agree with TRBD2. Per germline, CDR1 MNHNY and CDR2 SVGAGI (reference sequence). The V segment lost 5 bases and the J segment 5 bases; nucleotides outside the gene matches: 11. This CDR3 contains 15 residues. The CDR3, as DNA: TGTGCCAGCAGTAGCCCGGGAGGTCCTGGGGAGACCCAGTACTTC. Translated, it gives CASSSPGGPGETQYF.

The chain uses TRBV25-1 and TRBJ1-1; no firm D call. Germline V CDR1 and CDR2: MGHDK, SYGVNS. Between the trimmed V and J ends, which lost 6 bases and 1 base, there was a span of 9 bases. The CDR3 runs to 13 residues. CDR3 bases: TGTGCCAGCAGCGAAGAAAGGAACACTGAAGCTTTCTTT. This gives the protein CASSEERNTEAFF.

This chain uses TRBV4-1 with TRBJ2-4; 8 bases agree with TRBD2. With V trimmed by 0 bases and J by 1 base, 5 bases remained unmatched. The CDR3 is 17 amino acids. CDR1 is MGHRA and CDR2 is YSYEKL in the germline V gene. In DNA, the CDR3 is TGCGCCAGCAGCCAAGAGGGACTAGGAGATGCCAAAAACATTCAGTACTTC. This encodes CASSQEGLGDAKNIQYF.

The sample holds one count of this clone. The chain links TRBV11-2 to TRBJ2-3, with D perhaps TRBD2 (6 bases). CDR3 length: 13 amino acids. Trimming removed 7 bases from V and 4 bases from J, with 12 bases in between. Germline V gene lookup returns CDR1 SGHAT and CDR2 FQNNGV. Here the CDR3 DNA reads TGTGCCAGCACCGGAGGGCGGGCAGATACGCAGTATTTT. It is translated as CASTGGRADTQYF.

The genes are TRBV5-4 and TRBJ2-6; possibly TRBD1 for D (5 bases). In germline, CDR1 is SGHNT, CDR2 YYREEE (reference sequence). The CDR3 totals 14 residues. V lost 2 bases and J 12 bases, leaving 15 bases between the germline ends. In DNA form, the CDR3 reads TGTGCCAGCAGCTTCCCGCGTCAGGGAACCGTCCTGACTTTC. Its protein product is CASSFPRQGTVLTF.

The CDR3 loop reads CASSSPPGGETQYF. The CDR3 nucleotides read TGCGCCAGCAGCTCCCCTCCGGGTGGAGAGACCCAGTACTTC. The gene calls are TRBV5-1 and TRBJ2-5; D ambiguous. This CDR3 contains 14 residues. Deletions cut 3 bases from V and 4 bases from J, with 13 bases between. Germline CDR1 SGHRS, CDR2 YFSETQ.

This sequence joins TRBV9 and TRBJ2-7; D possibly corresponds to TRBD2 (6 bases). The length of the CDR3 is 14 residues. V lost 4 bases to trimming and J lost 3 bases, with 14 bases between them. In germline, CDR1 is SGDLS, CDR2 YYNGEE. This CDR3 reads CASSPGLPIYEQYF. The CDR3 DNA follows: TGTGCCAGCAGCCCGGGACTGCCGATCTACGAGCAGTACTTC.

This chain connects TRBV27 to TRBJ1-3; D unresolved. This CDR3 has 19 amino acids. CDR1 MNHEY and CDR2 SMNVEV come from the germline V gene (reference sequence). Trimming left V 4 bases short and J 0 bases short, with 22 bases between. The CDR3 DNA follows: TGTGCCAGCAGTTCGGGGTTGGCCGGGAGGTTCCTCTCTGGAAACACCATATATTTT. Protein product: CASSSGLAGRFLSGNTIYF.

This sequence joins TRBV28 and TRBJ1-1, with a weak D call TRBD1 (5 bases). The CDR3 runs to 15 residues. Between the trimmed V and J ends, which lost 5 bases and 7 bases, there was a span of 20 bases. Germline CDR1 reads MDHEN; CDR2 reads SYDVKM. The CDR3 DNA follows: TGTGCCAGCAGTCCGGGTGGTGGGGGTCACCTTGAAGCTTTCTTT. This translates into CASSPGGGGHLEAFF.

The chain links TRBV9 to TRBJ2-7, with 7 bases fitting TRBD1. CDR1 is SGDLS and CDR2 is YYNGEE in the germline V gene. After removal of 3 bases from V and 2 bases from J, the junction contained 8 bases not matched to a gene. This CDR3 comprises 15 residues. This CDR3 reads CASSARDSSPYEQYF. The DNA for the CDR3 is TGTGCCAGCAGCGCCCGGGACAGCTCGCCCTACGAGCAGTACTTC.

The chain combines TRBV5-1 with TRBJ2-1; TRBD2 aligns across 15 bases. The CDR3 consists of 17 residues. J was trimmed by 5 bases and V by 0 bases; bases with no gene match: 3. Per the germline V gene, CDR1 is SGHRS and CDR2 is YFSETQ. CDR3 loop: CASSLVGLAGGHNEQFF. The CDR3 DNA follows: TGCGCCAGCAGCTTGGTGGGACTAGCGGGAGGCCACAATGAGCAGTTCTTC. Drawing the rest from reference TRBV5-1 and TRBJ2-1, the complete variable domain is KAGVTQTPRYLIKTRGQQVTLSCSPISGHRSVSWYQQTPGQGLQFLFEYFSETQRNKGNFPGRFSGRQFSNSRSEMNVSTLELGDSALYLCASSLVGLAGGHNEQFFGPGTRLTVL.

The genes are TRBV18 and TRBJ1-1, with a possible D match to TRBD1 (5 bases). V lost 0 bases and J 2 bases, leaving 22 bases between the germline ends. The CDR3 is 19 residues long. Germline V gene sequence: CDR1 KGHSH, CDR2 LQKENI. The CDR3 protein is CASSPPGRELGPGNTEAFF. The CDR3 DNA reads as TGTGCCAGCTCACCACCGGGCAGAGAATTGGGGCCCGGAAACACTGAAGCTTTCTTT.